A selection of T cell receptor beta chains follows, all from one sample in a study of T-cell memory formation after mild COVID-19. Each CDR3 protein is one row after TCRdb ran MiXCR on the 5' RACE reads. The sample records around 420,000 distinct CDR3 sequences, approximately 24% being singletons. Sequences were obtained from PBMCs or a T cell subset sorted from them (not recorded which). Receptors originate from an adult woman who had mild COVID-19 (a few samples of this study predate the infection). Cell type and time point are not known. The CDR3 runs from the conserved cysteine through the conserved F or W.

TRBV20-1	TRBJ2-7	CSAREGQGAYEQYF
TRBV12-3/TRBV12-4	TRBJ2-1	CASSLRSWGEVYNEQFF
TRBV14	TRBJ2-3	CASSQDASGGLNTQYF
TRBV3-1	TRBJ1-1	CASSPGQTEAFF
TRBV5-1	TRBJ1-5	CASSPGRPFGNQPQHF
TRBV24-1	TRBJ2-1	CATSDEAAEQFF
TRBV20-1	TRBJ1-1	CSARLLTGRSEAFF
TRBV4-2	TRBJ2-7	CASSRSHPSSPGQSSYEQYF
TRBV6-1	TRBJ2-5	CASSERQSGETQYF
TRBV29-1	TRBJ1-5	CSVGSSRFEPQHF
TRBV9	TRBJ2-2	CASSAQGSTGELFF
TRBV12-3/TRBV12-4	TRBJ2-3	CASTPTGTSTDTQYF
TRBV7-2	TRBJ1-3	CASSSGDRVGGNTIYF
TRBV9	TRBJ1-6	CASSPGQGVKNSPLHF
TRBV6-6	TRBJ2-3	CASSPLDTQYF
TRBV7-9	TRBJ2-1	CASSLADRGRIPTYNEQFF
TRBV4-2	TRBJ1-1	CASSQEVRGRNMNTEAFF
TRBV27	TRBJ2-1	CASSLLVGTHEQFF
TRBV29-1	TRBJ2-1	CSVNGQREGHYNEQFF
TRBV7-9	TRBJ2-7	CASSASGEQYF
TRBV7-2	TRBJ2-1	CASSPTSGINEQFF
TRBV23-1	TRBJ2-7	CASSHHLSVGTSYEQYF
TRBV10-3	TRBJ1-1	CAISEQNAEAFF
TRBV7-7	TRBJ2-1	CASSASMSSYNEQFF
TRBV18	TRBJ2-2	CASSTQGAVNTGELFF
TRBV9	TRBJ2-7	CASSPWGRGYEQYF
TRBV27	TRBJ2-1	CASSFYSSRNNEQFF